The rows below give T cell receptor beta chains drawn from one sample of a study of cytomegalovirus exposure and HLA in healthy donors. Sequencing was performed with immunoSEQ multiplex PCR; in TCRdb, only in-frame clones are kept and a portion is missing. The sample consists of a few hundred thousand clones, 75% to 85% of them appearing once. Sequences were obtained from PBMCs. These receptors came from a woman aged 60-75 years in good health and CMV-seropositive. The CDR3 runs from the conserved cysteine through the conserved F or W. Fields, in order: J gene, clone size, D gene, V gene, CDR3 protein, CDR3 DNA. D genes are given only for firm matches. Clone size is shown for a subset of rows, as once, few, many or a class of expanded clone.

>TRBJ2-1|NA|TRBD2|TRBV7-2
CASSLAHGLASGRGNEQFF
TGTGCCAGCAGCTTAGCGCATGGTTTAGCTAGCGGGAGAGGCAATGAGCAGTTCTTC
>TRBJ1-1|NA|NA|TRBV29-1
CSVRDSPSMNTEAFF
TGCAGCGTTCGAGACAGCCCCTCTATGAACACTGAAGCTTTCTTT
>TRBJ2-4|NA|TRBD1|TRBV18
CASCDRGVVDIQYF
TGTGCCAGCTGCGACAGGGGGGTAGTAGACATTCAGTACTTC
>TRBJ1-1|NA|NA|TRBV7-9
CSSSFGGMGTEAFF
TGTTCCAGCAGCTTCGGGGGTATGGGGACTGAAGCTTTCTTT
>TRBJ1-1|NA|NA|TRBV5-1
CASSLEQANTEAFF
TGCGCCAGCAGCTTGGAACAGGCCAACACTGAAGCTTTCTTT
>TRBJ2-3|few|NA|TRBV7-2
CASSQRPLATDTQYF
TGTGCCAGCAGCCAGCGGCCGCTTGCCACAGATACGCAGTATTTT
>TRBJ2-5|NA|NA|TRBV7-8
CASSFRPGGLRVGETQYF
TGTGCCAGCAGCTTTCGCCCTGGGGGACTCAGGGTGGGGGAGACCCAGTACTTC
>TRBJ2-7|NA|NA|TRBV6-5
CASSVDSGGLNEQYF
TGTGCCAGCAGTGTCGATTCGGGTGGACTGAACGAGCAGTACTTC
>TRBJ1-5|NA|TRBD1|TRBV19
CASVRDRGQPQHF
TGTGCCAGTGTAAGGGACAGGGGCCAGCCCCAGCATTTT
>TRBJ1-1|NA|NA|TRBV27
CASSHRENTEAFF
TGTGCCAGCAGCCACCGGGAGAATACTGAAGCTTTCTTT
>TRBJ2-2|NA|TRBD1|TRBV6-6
CASRPQGVNTGELFF
TGTGCCAGCAGGCCACAGGGGGTGAACACCGGGGAGCTGTTTTTT
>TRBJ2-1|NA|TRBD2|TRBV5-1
CASSLASGNNEQFF
TGCGCCAGCAGCTTAGCTAGCGGCAACAATGAGCAGTTCTTC
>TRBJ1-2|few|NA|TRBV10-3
CAISGKRDFDGYTF
TGTGCCATCAGTGGAAAGAGAGATTTCGATGGCTACACCTTC
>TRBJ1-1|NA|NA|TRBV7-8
CASSLTPEGAEAFF
TGTGCCAGCAGCCTTACCCCTGAGGGGGCTGAAGCTTTCTTT
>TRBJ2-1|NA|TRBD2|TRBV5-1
CASSSPPSGGPHEQFF
TGCGCCAGCAGCTCCCCCCCTAGCGGGGGGCCCCATGAGCAGTTCTTC
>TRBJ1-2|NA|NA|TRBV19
CASSAGTGRSPGYTF
TGTGCCAGTAGTGCCGGGACTGGGCGGTCTCCTGGCTACACCTTC
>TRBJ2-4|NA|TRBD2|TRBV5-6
CASSPGGRVSKNIQYF
TGTGCCAGCAGCCCTGGCGGGAGGGTTAGCAAAAACATTCAGTACTTC
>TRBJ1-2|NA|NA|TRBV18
CASSTPPGSANYGYTF
TGTGCCAGCTCAACCCCCCCGGGGTCGGCTAACTATGGCTACACCTTC
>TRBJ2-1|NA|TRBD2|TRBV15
CATSISGGPYNEQFF
TGTGCCACCAGCATTAGCGGGGGACCGTACAATGAGCAGTTCTTC
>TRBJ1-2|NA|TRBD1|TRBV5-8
CASSLGGQGEGGYTF
TGTGCCAGCAGCTTGGGGGGACAGGGAGAAGGTGGCTACACCTTC
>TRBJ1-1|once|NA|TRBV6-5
CASSTGNTEAFF
TGTGCCAGCAGTACAGGCAACACTGAAGCTTTCTTT
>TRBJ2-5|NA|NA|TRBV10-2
CASSAYRNLETQYF
TGCGCCAGCAGCGCGTACAGGAATCTAGAGACCCAGTACTTC